Following are 8 T cell receptor beta chains from one sample sequenced in a study of shared clonotypes between healthy human individuals (dated by TCRdb to about 2020). Libraries came from the immunoSEQ multiplex PCR assay. This is the immuneACCESS table as TCRdb keeps it, with only in-frame sequences that have V and J called. A part of the clones is gone; compared with another copy, unresolved V genes explain less than half, and the rest is unexplained. This sample lists more than 2,000,000 clones; over 85% were detected once. The ten largest clones represent around 0.4% of the sample. The sample taken for sequencing was naive CD4+ T cells from PBMCs. Taken with the paper, the label for cell subset or site translates to: CD45RA+ positively selected. These receptors all stem from a man aged 18 to 35 in good health. Some clones in this sample may be carry-over from other donors' samples.

The chain is built from TRBV10-1 and TRBJ2-3; D is perhaps TRBD2 (5 bases). The V end lost 2 bases, the J end lost 6 bases, and 12 bases lay between the germline ends. Germline lookup yields CDR1 WNHNN and CDR2 SYGVQD (reference sequence). The CDR3 sequence is 14 residues long. The CDR3 bases are TGCGCCAGCAGTGAGGCCAGCGGATTGGATACGCAGTATTTT. It specifies CASSEASGLDTQYF.

DNA for the CDR3: TGTGCCAGCAGCCCTACGGGACTCAGTGGCTACACCTTC. It codes for CASSPTGLSGYTF. The chain combines TRBV7-8 with TRBJ1-2, with D maybe TRBD1 (5 bases). Trimming removed 5 bases at V and 7 bases at J, with 14 bases between. This CDR3 comprises 13 residues. Germline CDR1 SGHVS, CDR2 FQNEAQ.

The chain recombines TRBV19 with TRBJ2-7, with D tentatively TRBD2 (6 bases). V lost 2 bases, J lost 2 bases, and 13 bases lay in between. Germline assignment: CDR1 LNHDA and CDR2 SQIVND (reference sequence). This CDR3 region has 15 residues. The CDR3 loop is CASSITFGGTYEQYF. For the CDR3, the DNA is TGTGCCAGTAGTATAACGTTTGGGGGGACCTACGAGCAGTACTTC.

The chain is built from TRBV19 and TRBJ1-1, with D perhaps TRBD1 (6 bases). This CDR3 is 14 amino acids long. CDR1 is LNHDA and CDR2 is SQIVND in the germline V gene (reference sequence). The germline V and J ends were trimmed by 5 bases and 5 bases, with 15 bases remaining between them. CDR3 in amino acids: CASSHPGDGTEAFF. The CDR3, as DNA: TGTGCCAGTAGTCACCCAGGGGATGGGACTGAAGCTTTCTTT.

V gene TRBV6-5 combines with J gene TRBJ2-3, with D maybe TRBD2 (7 bases). V shed 8 bases and J shed 4 bases, with 10 bases lying between them. The CDR3 is 12 residues long. CDR1 is MNHEY, CDR2 SVGAGI, per germline. DNA for the CDR3: TGTGCCAGCGGGGGGGGCCCAGATACGCAGTATTTT. Protein product: CASGGGPDTQYF.

The chain links TRBV19 to TRBJ1-2; no firm D call. This CDR3 contains 15 residues. With 3 bases removed from V and 2 bases from J, the gap between germline ends came to 13 bases. CDR1 and CDR2 (germline): LNHDA, SQIVND (reference sequence). CDR3: CASSMFGTENYGYTF. CDR3 sequence (DNA): TGTGCCAGTAGTATGTTTGGCACAGAAAACTATGGCTACACCTTC.

Turning to this clone: The same CDR3 is also encoded by other DNA sequences in this sample. The chain links TRBV5-1 to TRBJ1-1, with no clear D. Looked up from germline, CDR1 is SGHRS and CDR2 is YFSETQ. V gave up 4 bases and J gave up 0 bases, with 7 bases separating them. CDR3 length equals 13 residues. The CDR3 is CASSPGMNTEAFF. CDR3 nucleotide sequence: TGCGCCAGCAGCCCGGGTATGAACACTGAAGCTTTCTTT.

The chain has TRBV7-2 and TRBJ2-6; D may match TRBD1 or TRBD2 (5 bases each). The CDR3 runs to 17 residues. Germline assignment: CDR1 SGHTA and CDR2 FQGNSA. Deletions cut 3 bases from V and 2 bases from J, with 14 bases between. The CDR3 DNA follows: TGTGCCAGCAGCTTCACCGGGGCCCTAGCTGGGGCCAACGTCCTGACTTTC. Translated, it gives CASSFTGALAGANVLTF.